This T cell receptor (beta chain) was sequenced during a study of Ad26.COV2.S vaccination and SARS-CoV-2 variants (dated by TCRdb to the early 2020s). Describing the broader study: Donors in the vaccine arm were drawn from COV1001, a phase I-IIa trial of Ad26.COV2.S in healthy adults that was multicentre, randomized, double-blind and placebo-controlled. Ad26.COV2.S was given intramuscularly at 5x10^10 or 1x10^11 viral particles, as a single shot or as two shots 56 days apart. TCRbeta repertoire sequencing served as the tool for gauging how specific and how broad the SARS-CoV-2-reactive T cell receptors were following Ad26.COV2.S vaccination. The TCR-sequenced set comprised roughly 30 samples: approximately 20 Ad26.COV2.S vaccine recipients, 5 placebo recipients and 8 SARS-CoV-2 convalescent individuals. Trial participants were randomized into five groups of five: low-dose or high-dose Ad26.COV2.S given once or twice, or placebo on both occasions. Investigators did not know the trial group allocation while performing experiments and assessing outcomes. Beyond this particular receptor, the publication reports: The study was not powered for comparison of responses between vaccine doses or regimens. After vaccination, substantial breadth of spike-specific CD8+ and CD4+ T cell responses was reported. The authors noted that total T cell responses may have been underestimated by the TCR breadth and depth analyses. Higher spike-specific TCR breadth was observed in Ad26.COV2.S recipients than in placebo recipients (P = 0.0014). Vaccine and placebo recipients had comparable non-spike TCR breadth, which fits with the vaccine containing only spike.

The immunoSEQ Assay was the method used to sequence TCRbeta CDR3 regions. After extraction, genomic DNA underwent amplification by bias-controlled multiplex PCR, followed by high-throughput sequencing. Processing in the source paper ran as follows. To quantify the absolute abundance of every unique TCRbeta CDR3 region, sequences were collapsed and filtered. T cell fraction was estimated by normalizing TCRbeta template counts to usable DNA, which was measured by amplifying reference genes present in all nucleated cells. Repertoire TCRs were annotated as SARS-CoV-2-specific when V gene, CDR3 amino acid sequence and J gene were exactly matched to a known reactive TCR set. The reference SARS-CoV-2 TCR set was obtained from MIRA and was filtered for enrichment in COVID-19-positive ImmuneCODE repertoires, whereby public or cross-reactive TCRs were removed. Based on the MIRA antigens, annotated TCRs were further analysed at the level of specific ORF or position within ORF. Depth was the summed frequency of annotated unique rearrangements, while breadth was defined as annotated unique rearrangements over total unique productive rearrangements. Two-sided Wilcoxon rank-sum tests were used to compare TCR breadth between groups. TCRdb obtained this table from immuneACCESS and retained in-frame rearrangements with V and J assigned. These tables miss some clones; where compared with another copy, unresolved V genes account for less than half of the shortfall, and the remainder is unexplained. V and J calls and clone size are given by that table; D and trimming were obtained from the DNA. Here the sample has around 340,000 clones; roughly 90% occur a single time. Around 6.6% of the sample belongs to the ten largest clones.

V lost 6 bases and J lost 6 bases, and the count of bases not matched to a germline gene is 4. CDR1 and CDR2 were assigned from the germline V gene as MNHEY and SVGEGT. Its CDR3 holds 13 amino acids, cysteine through phenylalanine. The sequence is cut down to CDR3 DNA, 39 bases in frame from base 1. The treatment or condition label here, explained by the study, means: 19 received Ad26.COV2.S at low or high dose, single or two shots; five or six received placebo; per-sample allocation not given. Repertoires of vaccine and placebo recipients were sequenced from samples taken on day 63 after the first injection. In Cohort 1b, fewer than 30 adults aged 18-55 years were enrolled at a single site in Boston, USA, between 29 July and 7 August 2020. Ad26.COV2.S was a replication-incompetent adenovirus type 26 vector expressing a prefusion-stabilized SARS-CoV-2 spike protein from the original Wuhan strain.

A note on this clone: What this receptor recognizes is not known. Within one base of it there is no much larger clone, and no base qualities were kept.

This TCR derives from a person between 18 and 65 years old who received the Ad26.COV2.S COVID-19 vaccine or a placebo. The sequence joins TRBV6-2 or TRBV6-3 to TRBJ2-1, with 8 bases matching TRBD1. Material: peripheral blood, obtained in a trial of Ad26.COV2.S vaccine versus placebo. The sequenced DNA: TGTGCCAGCAGCCGACAGGGGTTCAATGAGCAGTTCTTC. This codes for CASSRQGFNEQFF.